The 9 T cell receptor beta chains given below trace back to one sample, sequenced in a study of cytomegalovirus exposure and HLA in healthy donors. The PCR employed 60 Vbeta primers together with 13 Jbeta primers. Assay: immunoSEQ multiplex PCR; the TCRdb copy retains only in-frame clones and omits some. The table records under 250,000 clones, almost 80% of them present only once. Sequences were obtained from PBMCs. The receptor source for this set is a male donor in good health and CMV-seronegative.

The chain is built from TRBV6-5 and TRBJ1-4; D gene ambiguous. The germline V gene has CDR1 MNHEY and CDR2 SVGAGI. The CDR3 has 13 residues. The V end was cut by 5 bases, the J end by 7 bases, with 11 bases between. DNA for the CDR3: TGTGCCAGCAGTCCCTCCCGGAGTGAAAAACTGTTTTTT. It codes for CASSPSRSEKLFF.

V is TRBV2 and J is TRBJ2-3, with 8 bases identical to TRBD2. Germline V gives CDR1 SNHLY, CDR2 FYNNEI. The CDR3 runs 15 residues. The trim removed 4 bases at V and 4 bases at J, leaving 7 bases unmatched. In DNA form, the CDR3 reads TGTGCCAGCAGTGGGCATAGCGGGAAGCCAGATACGCAGTATTTT. This encodes CASSGHSGKPDTQYF.

This clone was recorded only once. Written as DNA, the CDR3 is TGTGCCAGTAGTATAGATCCAGGGACAGGGAGGGAGACCCAGTACTTC. This codes for CASSIDPGTGRETQYF. The rearrangement uses TRBV19 and TRBJ2-5; 9 nucleotides match TRBD1. Trimming at V came to 0 bases and at J to 5 bases, leaving 7 bases not matched to a gene. The CDR3 length is 16 residues. Germline assignment: CDR1 LNHDA and CDR2 SQIVND (reference sequence).

The rearrangement joins TRBV29-1 to TRBJ2-5; a weak D match, TRBD2 (5 bases). The CDR3 runs 14 residues. Germline V lookup: CDR1 SQVTM, CDR2 ANQGSEA. Trimming removed 7 bases from V and 3 bases from J, with 18 bases in between. CDR3: CSAAMDSNKETQYF. Written as DNA, the CDR3 is TGCAGCGCAGCTATGGACTCTAACAAAGAGACCCAGTACTTC.

On this clone: The CDR3 ends on some other residue instead of the conserved phenylalanine or tryptophan, so this is likely a read error. J is TRBJ1-1 and V is TRBV7-6, with 9 bases fitting TRBD1. V was clipped by 1 base and J by 4 bases; unmatched bases: 7. This CDR3 region has 16 residues. The germline V gene has CDR1 SGHVS and CDR2 FNYEAQ. The CDR3: CASSLEQGARGTEAFL. The CDR3 nucleotides read TGTGCCAGCAGCTTAGAACAGGGGGCGCGGGGCACTGAAGCTTTCCTT.

The rearrangement links TRBV23-1 to TRBJ2-7; 7 bases fit TRBD2. TRBV23-1 is known as an ORF, though its function is uncertain. The CDR3 is 12 residues long. In DNA, the CDR3 is TGCGCGCTAGGGGAGGGTTTGGGTGAGCAGTACTTC. Translated, it gives CALGEGLGEQYF.

The V gene is TRBV6-5, the J gene TRBJ2-1; D may be TRBD2 (6 bases). The V end lost 0 bases, the J end lost 8 bases, and 17 bases lay between the germline ends. The germline CDR1 and CDR2 sequences are MNHEY and SVGAGI. The CDR3 length is 16 residues. CDR3 in DNA: TGTGCCAGCAGTTACTCGTCGGGGGAGGTACTACATGAGCAGTTCTTC. Protein product: CASSYSSGEVLHEQFF.

Remarks on this clone: A junction boundary mismatches the germline segment, possibly from a read error. The chain uses TRBV11-2 and TRBJ1-2; no definite D call. This CDR3 region has 11 residues. From germline, CDR1 is SGHAT and CDR2 FQNNGV. The CDR3 DNA is TGTGCCAGCAGCTTAGTTGGGGAGGGTCTCTTC. Translating gives CASSLVGEGLF.

The V and J genes are TRBV19 and TRBJ2-7; 9 bases match TRBD1. Per the germline V gene, CDR1 is LNHDA and CDR2 is SQIVND (reference sequence). The V segment lost 1 base and the J segment 5 bases; nucleotides outside the gene matches: 9. This CDR3 contains 16 residues. CDR3 region: CASSIAHTGGADEQYF. For the CDR3, the DNA is TGTGCCAGTAGTATAGCACACACAGGGGGCGCGGACGAGCAGTACTTC.